This T cell receptor (beta chain) is drawn from a study of CD8+CD57+ T cells in acquired aplastic anemia. Study-wide context: The study obtained an average of about 3.4 ug of DNA from sorted CD4+ and CD8+ cells. The average read count for CD4+ cells in healthy donors was about 10 million. General study points: Between the patient and control groups, CD8+ Simpson's diversity did not differ significantly. Overlap between patients and controls comprised about 28 CD8+ CDR3 sequences.

With V trimmed by 4 bases and J by 7 bases, 10 bases remained unmatched. The CDR3 extends over 14 amino acids. CDR1 SGHKS and CDR2 YYEKEE come from the germline V gene (reference sequence). Genomic DNA, serving as template, underwent TCR beta VDJ and CDR3 profiling. TCRdb called the reads again in MiXCR, with one record for every CDR3 protein. The sample shows under 150,000 distinct CDR3 sequences, less than 45% of them seen only once. Points on this clonotype: The antigen remains undetermined.

V usage is TRBV5-5 and J usage is TRBJ1-2; 7 nucleotides line up with TRBD1. Sequenced sample: sorted CD4+, CD8+, or CD8+CD57+ T cells (not recorded which) from PBMCs. The receptor's source is a human donor in good health, serving as a control. The CDR3 reads CASSPGTALSGYTF. CDR3 bases: TGTGCCAGCAGCCCGGGGACAGCCCTCTCTGGCTACACCTTC.